Listed here are 32 T cell receptor beta chains from one sample, sequenced in a study of T cells in Graves' hyperthyroidism and ophthalmopathy. What was amplified from RNA transcripts were TCR beta CDR3 regions. A set of HTBI primers served as the primers for a first-round RT-PCR of the TCR CDR3. TCRdb passed the multiplex PCR reads through MiXCR, listing each CDR3 protein once. The table includes 500,000 to 750,000 distinct CDR3 sequences, 14% detected once. The sample comprised blood. These receptors all come from a woman aged 18-29 years with Graves' ophthalmopathy.

This clonotype was seen a few times. J is TRBJ1-4 and V is TRBV4-1; no firm D call. Germline V gene sequence: CDR1 MGHRA, CDR2 YSYEKL. V was pared by 4 bases and J by 8 bases, with 17 bases between. CDR3 length: 15 amino acids. Here the CDR3 DNA reads TGCGCCAGCAGCCCCCGGGTGGGTACTCGGGAAAAACTGTTTTTT. This translates into CASSPRVGTREKLFF.

The chain uses TRBV18 and TRBJ2-5, with TRBD1 matching over 9 bases. The V gene end was trimmed by 6 bases and the J gene end by 8 bases; junction bases not matched to a gene: 13. CDR3 length equals 15 residues. In germline, CDR1 is KGHSH, CDR2 LQKENI. The CDR3 coding sequence is TGTGCCAGCTCGGTTGGACAGGGGCTGATTGCAACCCAGTACTTC. Its protein is CASSVGQGLIATQYF.

This clonotype appeared a few times. Germline is not matched at one junction end, which may reflect a read error. The chain joins TRBV7-2 to TRBJ2-5; the D call may be TRBD1 or TRBD2 (6 bases each). Germline CDR1 SGHTA, CDR2 FQGNSA. The length of the CDR3 is 14 residues. CDR3 loop: CASSLGGAQEAQYF. The DNA of the CDR3 is TGTGCCAGCAGCTTAGGGGGGGCACAAGAGGCCCAGTACTTC.

The chain couples TRBV19 to TRBJ2-1; D gene uncertain. Trimming cost V 3 bases and J 1 base, with 10 bases left between them. Germline-derived CDR1 and CDR2 are LNHDA and SQIVND (reference sequence). The CDR3 runs 15 residues. CDR3 in DNA: TGTGCCAGTAGTATCCCGCGCCGTTCCTACAATGAGCAGTTCTTC. The encoded protein is CASSIPRRSYNEQFF.

This clonotype came up many times. The chain links TRBV12-3 or TRBV12-4 to TRBJ2-1; 7 nucleotides agree with TRBD2. The CDR3 contains 15 residues. The J segment lost 0 bases and the V segment lost 6 bases, leaving 5 bases of the junction unmatched. The CDR3 loop reads CASRGLVSSYNEQFF. CDR3 nucleotide sequence: TGTGCCAGCAGAGGACTAGTCTCCTCCTACAATGAGCAGTTCTTC.

As for this clonotype: The germline gene is not matched at one end of the junction; a read error may be the cause. J is TRBJ2-3 and V is TRBV14, with TRBD1 matching 7 bases. The CDR3 runs to 18 residues. The V gene's germline CDR1 is SGHDN and CDR2 FVKESK. CDR3 DNA sequence: TGTTCCAGCAGCCCGGGACAGTCATCTTCTTCTAGCACAGATACGCAGTATTTT. This encodes CSSSPGQSSSSSTDTQYF.

This clonotype was observed at least ten times. The genes are TRBV7-3 and TRBJ2-3; 10 bases map to TRBD2. CDR3 length: 18 residues. V lost 2 bases and J lost 1; bases outside the gene matches: 9. The germline V gene has CDR1 SGHTA and CDR2 FQGTGA. CDR3 sequence reads: CASSLRLAGAPGTDTQYF. CDR3 nucleotide sequence: TGTGCCAGCAGCTTACGGCTAGCGGGAGCCCCCGGCACAGATACGCAGTATTTT.

This clonotype was recorded at least ten times. The chain joins TRBV20-1 to TRBJ2-7, with D maybe TRBD1 (5 bases). Germline CDR1 reads DFQATT; CDR2 reads SNEGSKA (reference sequence). The ends were cut back, 5 bases at V and 7 bases at J, with 21 bases in the middle. This CDR3 is built from 14 residues. Here the CDR3 DNA reads TGCAGTGCTCTAGGGGATCGGGCCTATCGGGAGCAGTACTTC. Translation gives CSALGDRAYREQYF.

This clonotype has at least ten counts. This chain uses TRBV20-1 with TRBJ1-2, with a possible D match to TRBD1 (6 bases). Per the germline V gene, CDR1 is DFQATT and CDR2 is SNEGSKA (reference sequence). This CDR3 contains 14 residues. The V end was cut by 1 base, the J end by 6 bases, with 15 bases between. DNA for the CDR3: TGCAGTGCTAGAGCCCCGGGGGCGAGGGATGGCTACACCTTC. This sequence encodes CSARAPGARDGYTF.

This clonotype was counted many times. The chain links TRBV28 to TRBJ1-1; 8 bases line up with TRBD1. Germline CDR1 and CDR2: MDHEN and SYDVKM. V shed 4 bases and J 3 bases; nucleotides not matched to a gene: 10. CDR3 size: 16 residues. The CDR3 is CASSSHFGQGDTEAFF. CDR3 nucleotides: TGTGCCAGCAGTTCCCACTTCGGACAGGGAGACACTGAAGCTTTCTTT. The whole variable domain, remainder taken from reference TRBV28 and TRBJ1-1, is DVKVTQSSRYLVKRTGEKVFLECVQDMDHENMFWYRQDPGLGLRLIYFSYDVKMKEKGDIPEGYSVSREKKERFSLILESASTNQTSMYLCASSSHFGQGDTEAFFGQGTRLTVV.

This clonotype appeared many times. V and J are TRBV12-3 or TRBV12-4 and TRBJ2-1; 7 nucleotides match TRBD2. The V segment lost 7 bases and the J segment 2 bases; nucleotides outside the gene matches: 11. There are 16 residues in the CDR3. The CDR3, as DNA: TGTGCCAGCACCAGAATGGCGGGAGAGACCTACAATGAGCAGTTCTTC. Amino acids: CASTRMAGETYNEQFF.

A few counts support this clonotype. This chain joins TRBV12-3 or TRBV12-4 and TRBJ2-3; TRBD2 matches 13 bases. The CDR3 runs to 16 residues. V trimming: 5 bases; J trimming: 4 bases; junction bases outside the gene matches: 6. The CDR3, as DNA: TGTGCCAGCAGTCCAGGACTAGCGGGAGCGGCAGATACGCAGTATTTT. Amino acids: CASSPGLAGAADTQYF.

This clonotype has only a few counts. This chain uses TRBV30 with TRBJ1-6; perhaps TRBD1 as D (5 bases). The CDR3 length is 16 residues. Trimming shortened V by 4 bases and J by 10 bases, and 23 bases separated the two germline ends. The germline gives CDR1 GTSNPN, CDR2 SVGIG (reference sequence). This chain's CDR3 is CAWTTRLGVVSSPLHF. CDR3 sequence (DNA): TGTGCCTGGACAACACGCTTGGGGGTGGTTAGCTCACCCCTCCACTTT.

The table lists this clonotype with a few counts. CDR3 DNA sequence: TGTGCCAGCAGCGGCGGACTAGCGGGAAACAGTGAGCAGTTCTTC. Translating gives CASSGGLAGNSEQFF. The chain joins TRBV5-6 to TRBJ2-1; 12 nucleotides align to TRBD2. The ends lost 4 bases at V and 9 bases at J; junction bases unmatched: 8. CDR1 is SGHDT, CDR2 YYEEEE, per germline. This CDR3 spans 15 amino acids.

This clonotype has a count of ten or more. CDR3: CASSWDRSSYEQYF. The CDR3 DNA is TGTGCCAGCAGTTGGGACCGGAGCTCCTACGAGCAGTACTTC. This chain connects TRBV12-3 or TRBV12-4 to TRBJ2-7; D tentatively reads TRBD1 or TRBD2 (5 bases each). The CDR3 has 14 residues. Trimming took 4 bases from V and 0 from J, leaving 10 bases between them.

The sample holds a few counts of this clonotype. This chain connects TRBV19 to TRBJ1-2; maybe TRBD1 (5 bases). The germline CDR1 and CDR2 sequences are LNHDA and SQIVND (reference sequence). Trimming cost V 1 base and J 3 bases, with 9 bases left between them. This CDR3 region has 14 residues. CDR3 in DNA: TGTGCCAGTAGTATAGCTCGGGGGGACTATGGCTACACCTTC. Amino acids: CASSIARGDYGYTF.

This clonotype showed up many times. This chain connects TRBV6-2 or TRBV6-3 to TRBJ1-1, with TRBD1 matching 8 bases. Trimming at V came to 0 bases and at J to 0 bases, leaving 6 bases not matched to a gene. The CDR3 is 17 residues long. CDR1 and CDR2 from the germline V gene are MNHEY and SVGEGT. CDR3 coding DNA: TGTGCCAGCAGTTACTCGACTACGGACAGGGTGAACACTGAAGCTTTCTTT. Translating gives CASSYSTTDRVNTEAFF.

The chain is built from TRBV27 and TRBJ1-2; a possible D gene is TRBD1 (6 bases). This CDR3 has 16 residues. V lost 6 bases, J lost 2 bases, and 19 bases lay in between. Germline assignment: CDR1 MNHEY and CDR2 SMNVEV (reference sequence). CDR3 bases: TGTGCCAGCAGGACCAAGAATAAAACAGGGAACTATGGCTACACCTTC. Amino acid sequence: CASRTKNKTGNYGYTF.

Many counts were recorded for this clonotype. The chain is built from TRBV9 and TRBJ2-1; perhaps D is TRBD1 or TRBD2 (6 bases each). The V and J ends lost 7 bases and 0 bases respectively, with 14 bases between them. The germline V gene has CDR1 SGDLS and CDR2 YYNGEE. The CDR3 totals 15 residues. CDR3 in amino acids: CASAKGGSSYNEQFF. The CDR3 DNA reads as TGTGCCAGCGCCAAGGGGGGTAGCTCCTACAATGAGCAGTTCTTC.

This clonotype occurred many times. V usage is TRBV2 and J usage is TRBJ2-1; 8 nucleotides align to TRBD1. V shed 3 bases and J 3 bases; nucleotides not matched to a gene: 10. CDR3 length: 17 amino acids. Germline-derived CDR1 and CDR2 are SNHLY and FYNNEI. CDR3 bases: TGTGCCAGCAGTGAGGGGATTGACAGGGGCTACTACAATGAGCAGTTCTTC. Protein: CASSEGIDRGYYNEQFF.

The sample holds many counts of this clonotype. The CDR3 is CASSTTDTQYF. Written as DNA, the CDR3 is TGTGCCAGCAGTACTACAGATACGCAGTATTTT. V usage is TRBV28 and J usage is TRBJ2-3; D remains ambiguous. The V gene lost 5 bases and the J gene lost 3 bases, with 3 bases spanning the gap. The germline gives CDR1 MDHEN, CDR2 SYDVKM. This CDR3 is built from 11 residues.

This clonotype showed up many times. J is TRBJ2-7 and V is TRBV28; tentatively, D is TRBD2 (6 bases). Per the germline V gene, CDR1 is MDHEN and CDR2 is SYDVKM. V was pared by 2 bases and J by 2 bases, with 10 bases between. The CDR3 spans 14 residues. The CDR3 region is CASSLLGEAYEQYF. In DNA form, the CDR3 reads TGTGCCAGCAGTTTACTAGGGGAGGCCTACGAGCAGTACTTC.

This clonotype was counted ten times or more. J is TRBJ1-5 and V is TRBV7-2; TRBD1 matches 7 bases. This CDR3 is built from 13 residues. J gave up 7 bases and V 5 bases, and 5 bases lay outside the gene matches. In germline, CDR1 is SGHTA, CDR2 FQGNSA. CDR3 DNA: TGTGCCAGCAGCCCACAGGGGCGCCAGCCCCAGCATTTT. This codes for CASSPQGRQPQHF.

V usage is TRBV19 and J usage is TRBJ2-3, with TRBD1 matching 9 bases. CDR3 size: 14 residues. The ends lost 5 bases at V and 6 bases at J; junction bases unmatched: 6. Germline CDR1 LNHDA, CDR2 SQIVND (reference sequence). The CDR3 region is CASSPQGAHDTQYF. CDR3 DNA: TGTGCCAGTAGTCCACAGGGGGCGCATGATACGCAGTATTTT.

The table lists this clonotype with many counts. The chain has TRBV12-3 or TRBV12-4 and TRBJ1-2; 7 bases map to TRBD1. The V segment lost 2 bases and the J segment 8 bases; nucleotides outside the gene matches: 8. The CDR3 has 14 amino acids. CDR3 sequence: CASSLPRQGGGYTF. The CDR3 DNA reads as TGTGCCAGCAGTTTACCCAGACAGGGAGGAGGCTACACCTTC.

In its sample, this clonotype was seen many times. The rearrangement links TRBV7-9 to TRBJ2-1; no clear D. This CDR3 comprises 16 residues. Trimming left V 6 bases short and J 0 bases short, with 15 bases between. CDR1 SEHNR and CDR2 FQNEAQ come from the germline V gene (reference sequence). The CDR3 DNA reads TGTGCCAGCAGACTATCGCTTTTGAGCTCCTACAATGAGCAGTTCTTC. Its translation is CASRLSLLSSYNEQFF. The full variable domain, rest sourced from reference TRBV7-9 and TRBJ2-1, is DTGVSQNPRHKITKRGQNVTFRCDPISEHNRLYWYRQTLGQGPEFLTYFQNEAQLEKSRLLSDRFSAERPKGSFSTLEIQRTEQGDSAMYLCASRLSLLSSYNEQFFGPGTRLTVL.

This clonotype was found many times. V is TRBV20-1 and J is TRBJ1-2; no clear D. V shed 6 bases and J shed 4 bases, with 33 bases lying between them. The CDR3 runs 19 residues. Germline V gene data show CDR1 as DFQATT and CDR2 as SNEGSKA (reference sequence). The CDR3 spells CSAVPTTLSPGLKGYGYTF. In DNA, the CDR3 is TGCAGTGCCGTACCTACAACGCTCTCACCGGGCCTCAAGGGCTATGGCTACACCTTC.

This clonotype was recorded many times. The V call is TRBV12-3 or TRBV12-4, the J call TRBJ1-2; 7 nucleotides match TRBD1. V lost 6 bases, J lost 8 bases, and 12 bases stayed unmatched. There are 14 residues in the CDR3. The chain's CDR3 is CASRGAGGSSGYTF. CDR3 DNA sequence: TGTGCCAGCAGAGGGGCAGGGGGAAGTAGCGGCTACACCTTC.

In this sample, this clonotype turned up a few times. Compared with germline, one end of the junction differs, possibly owing to a read error. The rearrangement links TRBV7-7 to TRBJ2-7, with D perhaps TRBD1 (5 bases). There are 15 residues in the CDR3. Germline V gene sequence: CDR1 SSHAT, CDR2 FNYEAQ (reference sequence). CDR3 DNA sequence: TGTGCTAGCAGCTTAGGGGCCACCGGCTCCTACGAGCAGTACTTC. This codes for CASSLGATGSYEQYF.

This clonotype showed up many times. This chain links TRBV6-1 with TRBJ2-6; D is ambiguous. The CDR3 runs to 14 residues. Germline V CDR1 and CDR2: MNHNS, SASEGT. V shed 8 bases and J shed 0 bases, with 8 bases lying between them. CDR3 region: CASVESSGANVLTF. DNA of the CDR3: TGTGCCAGCGTTGAGTCCTCTGGGGCCAACGTCCTGACTTTC.

In its sample, this clonotype was seen once. The chain joins TRBV4-3 to TRBJ2-7; D remains unclear. CDR3 size: 13 residues. Trimming took 1 base from V and 5 from J, leaving 9 bases between them. Germline CDR1 LGHNA, CDR2 YSLEER. The CDR3 protein is CASSQGFVDEQYF. As DNA, the CDR3 is TGCGCCAGCAGCCAAGGGTTTGTGGACGAGCAGTACTTC.

This clonotype was counted ten times or more. J is TRBJ1-1 and V is TRBV7-3; D uncertain. The CDR3 extends over 15 amino acids. Per the germline V gene, CDR1 is SGHTA and CDR2 is FQGTGA. Trimming removed 1 base from V and 5 bases from J, with 14 bases in between. The CDR3 sequence: CASSLSPPPGTEAFF. Here the CDR3 DNA reads TGTGCCAGCAGCTTAAGTCCTCCTCCGGGGACTGAAGCTTTCTTT.